Shown below are 20 T cell receptor beta chains from a single sample sequenced in a study of tumour-infiltrating T cells in Burkitt lymphoma. Clones were read by immunoSEQ multiplex PCR, and TCRdb kept only the in-frame ones, dropping some. The data hold under 5,000 clones, with 10% to 15% observed a single time. The material sequenced was tumor tissue. The receptor set was obtained from a human donor with Burkitt lymphoma.

The table lists this clone with a few counts. The CDR3 region has the DNA TGTGCCAGCAGCTACGTAGTAGGGGCCACGAGACAGCCCCAGCATTTT. It specifies CASSYVVGATRQPQHF. The rearrangement links TRBV7-9 to TRBJ1-5; D possibly corresponds to TRBD1 (5 bases). CDR1 and CDR2 (germline): SEHNR, FQNEAQ (reference sequence). The CDR3 totals 16 residues. Deletions cut 4 bases from V and 7 bases from J, with 20 bases between.

This chain uses TRBV4-3 with TRBJ2-7; 9 bases match TRBD1. Per the germline V gene, CDR1 is LGHNA and CDR2 is YSLEER. J was trimmed by 2 bases and V by 4 bases; bases with no gene match: 3. The CDR3 loop spans 14 amino acids. CDR3 protein: CASSPGTGTYEQYF. The CDR3 nucleotides read TGCGCCAGCAGCCCCGGGACAGGGACCTACGAGCAGTACTTC.

V is TRBV30 and J is TRBJ1-5; TRBD1 might be the D (5 bases). Trimming took off 3 bases at V and 9 bases at J, with 15 bases between the two ends. The CDR3 runs 13 residues. The germline V gene has CDR1 GTSNPN and CDR2 SVGIG (reference sequence). CDR3 in amino acids: CAWRGRPGGPQHF. The CDR3 DNA reads TGTGCCTGGAGGGGAAGGCCGGGGGGGCCCCAGCATTTT.

The genes are TRBV28 and TRBJ2-7; TRBD1 matches at 7 bases. The CDR3 spans 15 residues. V lost 6 bases and J lost 0; bases outside the gene matches: 8. Per germline, CDR1 MDHEN and CDR2 SYDVKM. CDR3 bases: TGTGCCAGCAGACTCGACAGGGCAAGCTCCTACGAGCAGTACTTC. Its protein is CASRLDRASSYEQYF.

This clone occurred a few times. V and J are TRBV27 and TRBJ2-1, with 9 bases lining up with TRBD1. The CDR3 extends over 14 amino acids. Germline V gives CDR1 MNHEY, CDR2 SMNVEV (reference sequence). V was clipped by 4 bases and J by 7 bases; unmatched bases: 5. The CDR3 reads CASSYRGPTNEQFF. The CDR3, as DNA: TGTGCCAGCAGTTACAGGGGGCCTACAAATGAGCAGTTCTTC.

This clone came up a few times. The chain joins TRBV19 to TRBJ2-5, with a tentative D call TRBD2 (5 bases). The germline CDR1 and CDR2 sequences are LNHDA and SQIVND (reference sequence). The CDR3 is made up of 13 amino acids. Trimming removed 2 bases at V and 2 bases at J, with 6 bases between. The CDR3 sequence: CASSIQRQETQYF. The CDR3 DNA is TGTGCCAGTAGTATACAGCGGCAAGAGACCCAGTACTTC. The whole variable domain, filled in from reference TRBV19 and TRBJ2-5, reads DGGITQSPKYLFRKEGQNVTLSCEQNLNHDAMYWYRQDPGQGLRLIYYSQIVNDFQKGDIAEGYSVSREKKESFPLTVTSAQKNPTAFYLCASSIQRQETQYFGPGTRLLVL.

This clone came up a few times. This sequence joins TRBV18 and TRBJ1-1; 9 nucleotides align to TRBD1. Trimming removed 3 bases from V and 4 bases from J; junction bases left unmatched: 6. There are 15 residues in the CDR3. Germline V gene data show CDR1 as KGHSH and CDR2 as LQKENI. CDR3 sequence reads: CASSPGQGMSTEAFF. As DNA, the CDR3 is TGTGCCAGCTCACCTGGACAGGGGATGAGCACTGAAGCTTTCTTT. Full variable domain (rest looked up from reference TRBV18 and TRBJ1-1): NAGVMQNPRHLVRRRGQEARLRCSPMKGHSHVYWYRQLPEEGLKFMVYLQKENIIDESGMPKERFSAEFPKEGPSILRIQQVVRGDSAAYFCASSPGQGMSTEAFFGQGTRLTVV.

The rearrangement uses TRBV4-3 and TRBJ2-5, with D possibly matching TRBD2 (6 bases). The CDR3 totals 15 residues. The germline V gene has CDR1 LGHNA and CDR2 YSLEER. The germline V and J ends were trimmed by 0 bases and 5 bases, with 13 bases remaining between them. This chain's CDR3 is CASSQEGLGGETQYF. The CDR3 nucleotides are TGCGCCAGCAGCCAAGAGGGCCTGGGGGGTGAGACCCAGTACTTC.

This sequence joins TRBV15 and TRBJ1-4; TRBD1 might be the D (5 bases). V was shortened by 2 bases and J by 8 bases, with 18 bases between the two germline ends. Germline V gives CDR1 LNHNV, CDR2 YYDKDF (reference sequence). This CDR3 is 16 amino acids long. In DNA form, the CDR3 reads TGTGCCACCAGCAGAAAGACCAGGGAAGTGGGGGAAAAACTGTTTTTT. Translating gives CATSRKTREVGEKLFF.

This clone was counted a few times. V and J are TRBV5-5 and TRBJ2-7; possible D gene TRBD2, 5 bases. Trimming took 4 bases from V and 0 from J, leaving 23 bases between them. CDR3 length equals 18 residues. In germline, CDR1 is SGHKS, CDR2 YYEKEE (reference sequence). CDR3 amino acids: CASSPEILTEASSYEQYF. The CDR3 DNA sequence: TGTGCCAGCAGCCCCGAAATACTGACGGAGGCCAGCTCCTACGAGCAGTACTTC.

This clone was observed a few times. This chain links TRBV13 with TRBJ2-5; D unclear. V gave up 3 bases and J gave up 7 bases, with 9 bases separating them. Germline V CDR1 and CDR2: PRHDT, FYEKMQ (reference sequence). The CDR3 has 12 residues. In DNA, the CDR3 is TGTGCCAGCAGCTTGCCGATCGGGACCCAGTACTTC. Its translation is CASSLPIGTQYF.

This clone was counted once. This rearrangement joins TRBV7-9 to TRBJ2-7; the D is unclear. Trimming stripped 8 bases from V and 0 bases from J, with 5 bases between. Germline-derived CDR1 and CDR2 are SEHNR and FQNEAQ (reference sequence). The CDR3 is 11 residues long. The DNA of the CDR3 is TGTGCCAGCTCCACCTCCTACGAGCAGTACTTC. This gives the protein CASSTSYEQYF.

In its sample, this clone was seen a few times. The chain joins TRBV6-1 to TRBJ2-3, with TRBD1 matching over 9 bases. Looked up from germline, CDR1 is MNHNS and CDR2 is SASEGT. The V and J ends lost 2 bases and 4 bases, in that order; junction bases with no gene match: 13. The CDR3 contains 18 residues. The CDR3 spells CASSELSGTGIESDTQYF. CDR3 nucleotide sequence: TGTGCCAGCAGTGAATTAAGCGGGACAGGGATAGAATCAGATACGCAGTATTTT.

This clone was picked up a small number of times. One end of the junction varies from germline; a read error may be responsible. In DNA form, the CDR3 reads TGTGCCAGCAGTCCAGGGACAGGGGATGTGATCTTC. Its translation: CASSPGTGDVIF. This chain connects TRBV6-6 to TRBJ1-2; 10 bases match TRBD1. CDR3 length equals 12 residues. The germline V gene has CDR1 MNHNY and CDR2 SVGAGI (reference sequence).

This clone was seen more than once but under ten times. The chain links TRBV5-1 to TRBJ1-4; 7 bases map to TRBD1. The CDR3 loop spans 14 amino acids. The ends lost 7 bases at V and 3 bases at J; junction bases unmatched: 6. Germline V gene lookup returns CDR1 SGHRS and CDR2 YFSETQ. The CDR3 DNA follows: TGCGCCAGCGGCTCAGGGGGAGCTAATGAAAAACTGTTTTTT. Translation: CASGSGGANEKLFF.

The chain recombines TRBV6-1 with TRBJ1-5; TRBD1 agrees at 8 bases. Per germline, CDR1 MNHNS and CDR2 SASEGT. This CDR3 is 14 amino acids long. With 10 bases clipped from V and 9 bases from J, the junction kept 14 bases outside the gene matches. DNA for the CDR3: TGTGCCACCCTTGGGGACAGGACCGCAGGGCCCCAGCATTTT. It is translated as CATLGDRTAGPQHF.

The chain joins TRBV6-5 to TRBJ1-4; D ambiguous. Germline-derived CDR1 and CDR2 are MNHEY and SVGAGI. V was cut by 8 bases and J by 8 bases, with 12 bases left in between. The CDR3 contains 12 residues. In DNA, the CDR3 is TGTGCCAGCGGTAGTGTTAGAGAAAAACTGTTTTTT. It translates to CASGSVREKLFF.

The V and J genes are TRBV11-3 and TRBJ2-2, with D possibly TRBD1 on 6 matching bases. The V gene's germline CDR1 is SGHNT and CDR2 YENEEA. The CDR3 totals 16 residues. V was cut by 4 bases and J by 0 bases, with 12 bases left in between. DNA for the CDR3: TGTGCCAGCAGCTCAGGGACATTTGCGAACACCGGGGAGCTGTTTTTT. Its protein is CASSSGTFANTGELFF.

V and J are TRBV7-3 and TRBJ2-2; the D gene is possibly TRBD1 (5 bases). The CDR3 runs to 14 residues. The germline CDR1 and CDR2 sequences are SGHTA and FQGTGA. Trimming removed 1 base at V and 8 bases at J, with 11 bases between. CDR3 sequence: CASSLNRSPGELFF. CDR3 DNA sequence: TGTGCCAGCAGCTTAAACAGGTCGCCGGGGGAGCTGTTTTTT.

This clone is termed large. The chain joins TRBV19 to TRBJ2-1; no clear D gene. Germline V lookup: CDR1 LNHDA, CDR2 SQIVND (reference sequence). The CDR3 is made up of 12 amino acids. V dropped 6 bases and J dropped 8 bases, with 11 bases sitting between them. CDR3 coding DNA: TGTGCCAGTAGCCCCGCTGGGGATGAGCAGTTCTTC. Translation: CASSPAGDEQFF.